This entry lists 16 T cell receptor beta chains sequenced from one sample in a study of T cells in Graves' hyperthyroidism and ophthalmopathy. There were TCR beta CDR3 regions amplified from RNA transcripts. Primed by the HTBI set, a first-round RT-PCR was run on the TCR CDR3. TCRdb processed the multiplex PCR reads anew with MiXCR; each CDR3 protein has one entry. The data show about 180,000 distinct CDR3 sequences, about a sixth seen once. Source material: blood. The receptors derive from a woman between 50 and 59 years old with Graves' hyperthyroidism.

This clonotype was seen at least ten times. This chain joins TRBV12-3 or TRBV12-4 and TRBJ1-5; 7 nucleotides line up with TRBD1. This CDR3 is 15 amino acids long. Trimming at V came to 5 bases and at J to 0 bases, leaving 4 bases not matched to a gene. CDR3: CASSQTGISNQPQHF. CDR3 DNA: TGTGCCAGCAGTCAGACAGGGATTAGCAATCAGCCCCAGCATTTT.

In this sample, this clonotype turned up many times. This chain joins TRBV7-2 and TRBJ2-7; 10 nucleotides align to TRBD1. CDR3 length equals 15 residues. The J segment lost 3 bases and the V segment lost 4 bases, leaving 6 bases of the junction unmatched. The germline gives CDR1 SGHTA, CDR2 FQGNSA. The CDR3 here is CASSSPGTGDYEQYF. CDR3 bases: TGTGCCAGCAGCTCGCCCGGGACAGGGGACTACGAGCAGTACTTC.

This clonotype came up many times. V gene TRBV7-2 combines with J gene TRBJ1-5, with 7 bases fitting TRBD1. V was clipped by 10 bases and J by 4 bases; unmatched bases: 7. The CDR3 is made up of 13 amino acids. Germline values: CDR1 SGHTA, CDR2 FQGNSA. The CDR3 loop is CATQGEPNQPQHF. Written as DNA, the CDR3 is TGTGCCACCCAGGGGGAACCGAATCAGCCCCAGCATTTT.

In the case of this clonotype: A much larger clone lies one base from this, so it may be a read error. The CDR3 carries no conserved terminal phenylalanine or tryptophan, so it likely arises from a read error. The rearrangement joins TRBV29-1 to TRBJ1-4; D call uncertain. Trimming stripped 4 bases from V and 1 base from J, with 10 bases between. The germline CDR1 and CDR2 sequences are SQVTM and ANQGSEA. The CDR3 is 14 residues long. In nucleotides, the CDR3 is TGCAGCGTTGTCTTCACCCAAACTAATGAAAAACTGTTTTCT. Translating it yields CSVVFTQTNEKLFS.

This clonotype was found many times. The chain has TRBV2 and TRBJ2-1; TRBD2 matches 8 bases. Trimming cost V 4 bases and J 7 bases; bases outside gene matches: 9. This CDR3 region has 15 residues. The germline CDR1 and CDR2 sequences are SNHLY and FYNNEI. The CDR3 DNA sequence: TGTGCCAGCAGTGTTGAGCGGGGGATCGCAAATGAGCAGTTCTTC. This translates into CASSVERGIANEQFF.

This clonotype showed up many times. This chain joins TRBV2 and TRBJ2-7; D ambiguous. The germline V gene has CDR1 SNHLY and CDR2 FYNNEI. There are 15 residues in the CDR3. Trimming shortened V by 5 bases and J by 0 bases, and 14 bases separated the two germline ends. For the CDR3, the DNA is TGTGCCAGCAGTCGCGGCTCTGCCCTCTCCTACGAGCAGTACTTC. This sequence encodes CASSRGSALSYEQYF.

This clonotype has a single count. The J gene is TRBJ2-1, the V gene TRBV7-9; no clear D gene. The germline V gene encodes CDR1 SEHNR and CDR2 FQNEAQ (reference sequence). This CDR3 region has 11 residues. V gave up 5 bases and J gave up 16 bases, with 15 bases separating them. CDR3 protein: CASSLGGANFF. The DNA for the CDR3 is TGTGCCAGCAGCCTCGGCGGCGCGAACTTCTTC.

The table lists this clonotype with many counts. V and J are TRBV25-1 and TRBJ1-1, with 12 positions matching TRBD1. Germline lookup yields CDR1 MGHDK and CDR2 SYGVNS. There are 13 residues in the CDR3. Losses at the gene ends were 9 bases for V and 10 bases for J; bases not matched to a gene: 9. CDR3 loop: CASRTAGQGAAFF. The CDR3 DNA sequence: TGTGCCAGTAGAACCGCGGGACAGGGGGCAGCTTTCTTT.

The gene calls are TRBV2 and TRBJ1-1; 8 bases are a match to TRBD1. V lost 8 bases, J lost 0 bases, and 11 bases stayed unmatched. CDR1 is SNHLY, CDR2 FYNNEI, per germline. CDR3 length: 16 amino acids. CDR3 coding DNA: TGTGCCAGCGAATCAGGACAGGGTGTGATGAACACTGAAGCTTTCTTT. It translates to CASESGQGVMNTEAFF.

This clonotype appeared many times. The chain uses TRBV3-1 and TRBJ2-1; TRBD1 matches at 9 bases. J lost 7 bases, V lost 4 bases, and 8 bases had no gene match. Germline assignment: CDR1 LGHDT and CDR2 YNNKEL (reference sequence). The CDR3 extends over 15 amino acids. CDR3 loop: CASSPRTGAVNEQFF. In nucleotides, the CDR3 is TGTGCCAGCAGCCCCCGGACAGGGGCCGTTAATGAGCAGTTCTTC.

This clonotype occurred once. A much bigger clone sits one base away, suggesting this may be a read error. This chain uses TRBV18 with TRBJ1-3; TRBD1 matches 8 bases. Trimming took 3 bases from V and 8 from J; bases not matched to a gene: 12. This CDR3 is 16 amino acids long. Per the germline V gene, CDR1 is KGHSH and CDR2 is LQKENI. CDR3 in DNA: TGTGCCAGCTCACCGTTGGACAGGGCCAGCGTGGACACCATATATTTT. Translation gives CASSPLDRASVDTIYF. The full variable domain, in which reference TRBV18 and TRBJ1-3 provide the parts outside the CDR3, is NAGVMQNPRHLVRRRGQEARLRCSPMKGHSHVYWYRQLPEEGLKFMVYLQKENIIDESGMPKERFSAEFPKEGPSILRIQQVVRGDSAAYFCASSPLDRASVDTIYFGEGSWLTVV.

This clonotype has more than one count but fewer than ten. Being one base from a much bigger clone, this may be a read error. The chain links TRBV11-2 to TRBJ2-3; D remains unclear. This CDR3 region has 12 residues. The V and J ends lost 4 bases and 5 bases respectively, with 7 bases between them. The germline V gene encodes CDR1 SGHAT and CDR2 FQNNGV. The CDR3 sequence is CASSSSVDTQYF. DNA for the CDR3: TGTGCCAGCAGCTCCTCAGTAGATACGCAGTATTTT.

This clonotype was seen at least ten times. CDR3 sequence (DNA): TGTGCCAGCAGTTACTCGATTCTAGCGGGCGTGTCCGGGCAGTTCTTC. Amino acids: CASSYSILAGVSGQFF. The chain is built from TRBV6-2 or TRBV6-3 and TRBJ2-1; 8 bases fit TRBD2. From germline, CDR1 is MNHEY and CDR2 SVGEGT. The CDR3 extends over 16 amino acids. J was trimmed by 12 bases and V by 0 bases; bases with no gene match: 13.

The chain's CDR3 is CASSYSSGVGSYEQYF. The DNA for the CDR3 is TGTGCCAGCAGTTACAGCTCGGGGGTCGGCTCCTACGAGCAGTACTTC. This chain joins TRBV6-5 and TRBJ2-7; perhaps TRBD2 as D (6 bases). The CDR3 length is 16 residues. V was shortened by 2 bases and J by 0 bases, with 14 bases between the two germline ends. Per the germline V gene, CDR1 is MNHEY and CDR2 is SVGAGI.

This clonotype has at least ten counts. The chain links TRBV18 to TRBJ2-5, with unresolved D. V dropped 4 bases and J dropped 3 bases, with 6 bases sitting between them. The CDR3 covers 12 residues. Germline loops: CDR1 KGHSH, CDR2 LQKENI. The CDR3 sequence: CASSRQEETQYF. In nucleotides, the CDR3 is TGTGCCAGCTCACGGCAGGAAGAGACCCAGTACTTC.

Ten or more counts support this clonotype. The rearrangement links TRBV6-1 to TRBJ2-2, with D perhaps matching TRBD1 (5 bases). The length of the CDR3 is 13 residues. The V end was cut by 6 bases, the J end by 2 bases, with 7 bases between. The germline V gene encodes CDR1 MNHNS and CDR2 SASEGT. The DNA for the CDR3 is TGTGCCAGCAGAGACAGTAACACCGGGGAGCTGTTTTTT. Translated, it gives CASRDSNTGELFF.